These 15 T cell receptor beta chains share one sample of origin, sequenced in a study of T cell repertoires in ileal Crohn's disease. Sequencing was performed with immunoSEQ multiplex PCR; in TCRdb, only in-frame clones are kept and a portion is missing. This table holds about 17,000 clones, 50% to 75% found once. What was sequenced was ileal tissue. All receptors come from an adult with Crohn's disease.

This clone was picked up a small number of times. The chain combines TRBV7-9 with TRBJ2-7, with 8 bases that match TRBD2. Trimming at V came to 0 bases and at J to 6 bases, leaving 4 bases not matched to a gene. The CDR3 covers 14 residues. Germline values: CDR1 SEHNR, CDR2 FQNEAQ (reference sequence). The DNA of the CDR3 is TGTGCCAGCAGCTTAGCAGGCGGGGGGCTCGAGCAGTACTTC. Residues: CASSLAGGGLEQYF.

The CDR3: CSVEGDRGRSDYTF. CDR3 bases: TGCAGCGTTGAGGGGGACAGGGGTCGTAGCGACTACACCTTC. This chain links TRBV29-1 with TRBJ1-2; 10 bases are a match to TRBD1. Germline V gene lookup returns CDR1 SQVTM and CDR2 ANQGSEA. V shed 3 bases, J shed 10 bases, and the junction held 11 bases outside the gene matches. CDR3 length: 14 amino acids.

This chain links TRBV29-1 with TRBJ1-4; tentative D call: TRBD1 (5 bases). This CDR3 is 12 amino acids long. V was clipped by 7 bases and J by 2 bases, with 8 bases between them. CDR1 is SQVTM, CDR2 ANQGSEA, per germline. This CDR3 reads CSAGLTNEKLFF. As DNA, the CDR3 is TGCAGCGCGGGACTGACTAATGAAAAACTGTTTTTT.

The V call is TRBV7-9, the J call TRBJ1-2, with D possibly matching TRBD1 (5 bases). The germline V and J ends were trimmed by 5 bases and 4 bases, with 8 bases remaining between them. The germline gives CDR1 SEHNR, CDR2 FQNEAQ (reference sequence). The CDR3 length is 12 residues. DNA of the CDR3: TGTGCCAGCAGCCGTGACAGCTATGGCTACACCTTC. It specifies CASSRDSYGYTF.

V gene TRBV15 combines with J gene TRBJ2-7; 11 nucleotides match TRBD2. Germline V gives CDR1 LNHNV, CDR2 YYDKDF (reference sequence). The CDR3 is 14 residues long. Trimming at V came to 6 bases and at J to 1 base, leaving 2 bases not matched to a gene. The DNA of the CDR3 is TGTGCCACCAGGGGGACTAGCGGTTCCTACGAGCAGTACTTC. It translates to CATRGTSGSYEQYF.

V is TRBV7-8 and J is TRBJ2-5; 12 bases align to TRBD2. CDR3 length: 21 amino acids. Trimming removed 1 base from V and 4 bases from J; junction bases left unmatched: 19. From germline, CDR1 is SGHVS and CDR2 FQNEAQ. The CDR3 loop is CASSLVAWTSGDREDGETQYF. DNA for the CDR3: TGTGCCAGCAGCTTAGTTGCTTGGACTAGCGGGGACCGGGAGGATGGAGAGACCCAGTACTTC.

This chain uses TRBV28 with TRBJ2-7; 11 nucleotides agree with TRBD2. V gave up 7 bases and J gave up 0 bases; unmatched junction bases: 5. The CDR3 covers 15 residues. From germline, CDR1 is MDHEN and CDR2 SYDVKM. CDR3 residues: CASKSSGRTSYEQYF. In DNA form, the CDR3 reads TGTGCCAGCAAATCTAGCGGGAGGACCTCCTACGAGCAGTACTTC.

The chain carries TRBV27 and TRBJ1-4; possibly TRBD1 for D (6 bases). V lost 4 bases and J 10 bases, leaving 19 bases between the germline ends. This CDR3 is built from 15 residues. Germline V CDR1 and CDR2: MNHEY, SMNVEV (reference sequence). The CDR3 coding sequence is TGTGCCAGCAGTTCCCTGGACAGCCGTTTGGGAAAACTGTTTTTT. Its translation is CASSSLDSRLGKLFF.

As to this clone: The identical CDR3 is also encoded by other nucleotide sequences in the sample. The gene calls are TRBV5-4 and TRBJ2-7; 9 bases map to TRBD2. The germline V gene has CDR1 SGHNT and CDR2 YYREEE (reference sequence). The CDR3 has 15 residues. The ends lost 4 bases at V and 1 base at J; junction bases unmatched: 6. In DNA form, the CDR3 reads TGTGCCAGCAGCCCCGGGACTAGCAGTTCCTACGAGCAGTACTTC. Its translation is CASSPGTSSSYEQYF. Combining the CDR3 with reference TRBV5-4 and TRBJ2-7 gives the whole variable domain ETGVTQSPTHLIKTRGQQVTLRCSSQSGHNTVSWYQQALGQGPQFIFQYYREEENGRGNFPPRFSGLQFPNYSSELNVNALELDDSALYLCASSPGTSSSYEQYFGPGTRLTVT.

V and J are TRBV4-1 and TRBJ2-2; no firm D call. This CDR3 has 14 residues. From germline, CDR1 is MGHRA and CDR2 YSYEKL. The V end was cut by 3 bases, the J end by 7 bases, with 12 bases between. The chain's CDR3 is CASSQASRSGELFF. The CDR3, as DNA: TGCGCCAGCAGCCAGGCGTCGAGGAGCGGGGAGCTGTTTTTT.

CDR3: CASSQEDRYYGYTF. In DNA, the CDR3 is TGTGCCAGCAGCCAAGAGGACAGATACTATGGCTACACCTTC. The V gene is TRBV4-2, the J gene TRBJ1-2; D possibly corresponds to TRBD1 (6 bases). The V gene lost 0 bases and the J gene lost 3 bases, with 8 bases spanning the gap. Per germline, CDR1 LGHNA and CDR2 YNFKEQ. CDR3 length: 14 residues.

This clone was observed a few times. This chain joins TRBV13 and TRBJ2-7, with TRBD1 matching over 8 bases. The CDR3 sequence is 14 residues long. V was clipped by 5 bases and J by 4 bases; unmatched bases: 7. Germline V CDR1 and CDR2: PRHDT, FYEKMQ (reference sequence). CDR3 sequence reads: CASSRQGYSYEQYF. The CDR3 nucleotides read TGTGCCAGCAGCCGACAGGGGTATTCATACGAGCAGTACTTC.

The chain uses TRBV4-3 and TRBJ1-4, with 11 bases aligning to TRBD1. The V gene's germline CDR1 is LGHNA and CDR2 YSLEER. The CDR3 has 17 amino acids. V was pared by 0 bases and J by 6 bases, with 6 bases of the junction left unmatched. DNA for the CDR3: TGCGCCAGCAGCCAAGACCGGGACAGGGGGTGGGATGAAAAACTGTTTTTT. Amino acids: CASSQDRDRGWDEKLFF.

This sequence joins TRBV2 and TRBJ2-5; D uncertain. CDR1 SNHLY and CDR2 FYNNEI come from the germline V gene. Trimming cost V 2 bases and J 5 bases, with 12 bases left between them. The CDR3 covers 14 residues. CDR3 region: CASSELRVSETQYF. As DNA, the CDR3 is TGTGCCAGCAGTGAACTTAGAGTATCGGAGACCCAGTACTTC. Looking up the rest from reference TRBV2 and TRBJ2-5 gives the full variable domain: EPEVTQTPSHQVTQMGQEVILRCVPISNHLYFYWYRQILGQKVEFLVSFYNNEISEKSEIFDDQFSVERPDGSNFTLKIRSTKLEDSAMYFCASSELRVSETQYFGPGTRLLVL.

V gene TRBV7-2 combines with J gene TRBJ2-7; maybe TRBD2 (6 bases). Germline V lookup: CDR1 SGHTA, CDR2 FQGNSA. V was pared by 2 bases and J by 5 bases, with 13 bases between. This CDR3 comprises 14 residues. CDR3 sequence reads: CASSLSRETHEQYF. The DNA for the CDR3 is TGTGCCAGCAGCTTATCACGGGAGACCCACGAGCAGTACTTC.